This T cell receptor (beta chain) was found in a study of T cell changes during pregnancy in multiple sclerosis. The protocol was immunoSEQ multiplex PCR, while the TCRdb copy is restricted to in-frame clones and leaves out a portion. The table shows about 38,000 clones, with more than 90% occurring only once. The material sequenced was CD8+ T cells from peripheral blood mononuclear cells, taken in the third trimester of pregnancy. The source is a female donor with multiple sclerosis, enrolled in a pregnancy study.

CDR3 DNA sequence: TGCGCCAGCAGCCAACCTGAACTGTCGGGTGAGCAGTTCTTC. It is translated as CASSQPELSGEQFF. The rearrangement uses TRBV4-3 and TRBJ2-1; D gene unclear. The CDR3 has 14 residues. Germline V lookup: CDR1 LGHNA, CDR2 YSLEER. Trimming removed 2 bases from V and 9 bases from J, with 14 bases in between.